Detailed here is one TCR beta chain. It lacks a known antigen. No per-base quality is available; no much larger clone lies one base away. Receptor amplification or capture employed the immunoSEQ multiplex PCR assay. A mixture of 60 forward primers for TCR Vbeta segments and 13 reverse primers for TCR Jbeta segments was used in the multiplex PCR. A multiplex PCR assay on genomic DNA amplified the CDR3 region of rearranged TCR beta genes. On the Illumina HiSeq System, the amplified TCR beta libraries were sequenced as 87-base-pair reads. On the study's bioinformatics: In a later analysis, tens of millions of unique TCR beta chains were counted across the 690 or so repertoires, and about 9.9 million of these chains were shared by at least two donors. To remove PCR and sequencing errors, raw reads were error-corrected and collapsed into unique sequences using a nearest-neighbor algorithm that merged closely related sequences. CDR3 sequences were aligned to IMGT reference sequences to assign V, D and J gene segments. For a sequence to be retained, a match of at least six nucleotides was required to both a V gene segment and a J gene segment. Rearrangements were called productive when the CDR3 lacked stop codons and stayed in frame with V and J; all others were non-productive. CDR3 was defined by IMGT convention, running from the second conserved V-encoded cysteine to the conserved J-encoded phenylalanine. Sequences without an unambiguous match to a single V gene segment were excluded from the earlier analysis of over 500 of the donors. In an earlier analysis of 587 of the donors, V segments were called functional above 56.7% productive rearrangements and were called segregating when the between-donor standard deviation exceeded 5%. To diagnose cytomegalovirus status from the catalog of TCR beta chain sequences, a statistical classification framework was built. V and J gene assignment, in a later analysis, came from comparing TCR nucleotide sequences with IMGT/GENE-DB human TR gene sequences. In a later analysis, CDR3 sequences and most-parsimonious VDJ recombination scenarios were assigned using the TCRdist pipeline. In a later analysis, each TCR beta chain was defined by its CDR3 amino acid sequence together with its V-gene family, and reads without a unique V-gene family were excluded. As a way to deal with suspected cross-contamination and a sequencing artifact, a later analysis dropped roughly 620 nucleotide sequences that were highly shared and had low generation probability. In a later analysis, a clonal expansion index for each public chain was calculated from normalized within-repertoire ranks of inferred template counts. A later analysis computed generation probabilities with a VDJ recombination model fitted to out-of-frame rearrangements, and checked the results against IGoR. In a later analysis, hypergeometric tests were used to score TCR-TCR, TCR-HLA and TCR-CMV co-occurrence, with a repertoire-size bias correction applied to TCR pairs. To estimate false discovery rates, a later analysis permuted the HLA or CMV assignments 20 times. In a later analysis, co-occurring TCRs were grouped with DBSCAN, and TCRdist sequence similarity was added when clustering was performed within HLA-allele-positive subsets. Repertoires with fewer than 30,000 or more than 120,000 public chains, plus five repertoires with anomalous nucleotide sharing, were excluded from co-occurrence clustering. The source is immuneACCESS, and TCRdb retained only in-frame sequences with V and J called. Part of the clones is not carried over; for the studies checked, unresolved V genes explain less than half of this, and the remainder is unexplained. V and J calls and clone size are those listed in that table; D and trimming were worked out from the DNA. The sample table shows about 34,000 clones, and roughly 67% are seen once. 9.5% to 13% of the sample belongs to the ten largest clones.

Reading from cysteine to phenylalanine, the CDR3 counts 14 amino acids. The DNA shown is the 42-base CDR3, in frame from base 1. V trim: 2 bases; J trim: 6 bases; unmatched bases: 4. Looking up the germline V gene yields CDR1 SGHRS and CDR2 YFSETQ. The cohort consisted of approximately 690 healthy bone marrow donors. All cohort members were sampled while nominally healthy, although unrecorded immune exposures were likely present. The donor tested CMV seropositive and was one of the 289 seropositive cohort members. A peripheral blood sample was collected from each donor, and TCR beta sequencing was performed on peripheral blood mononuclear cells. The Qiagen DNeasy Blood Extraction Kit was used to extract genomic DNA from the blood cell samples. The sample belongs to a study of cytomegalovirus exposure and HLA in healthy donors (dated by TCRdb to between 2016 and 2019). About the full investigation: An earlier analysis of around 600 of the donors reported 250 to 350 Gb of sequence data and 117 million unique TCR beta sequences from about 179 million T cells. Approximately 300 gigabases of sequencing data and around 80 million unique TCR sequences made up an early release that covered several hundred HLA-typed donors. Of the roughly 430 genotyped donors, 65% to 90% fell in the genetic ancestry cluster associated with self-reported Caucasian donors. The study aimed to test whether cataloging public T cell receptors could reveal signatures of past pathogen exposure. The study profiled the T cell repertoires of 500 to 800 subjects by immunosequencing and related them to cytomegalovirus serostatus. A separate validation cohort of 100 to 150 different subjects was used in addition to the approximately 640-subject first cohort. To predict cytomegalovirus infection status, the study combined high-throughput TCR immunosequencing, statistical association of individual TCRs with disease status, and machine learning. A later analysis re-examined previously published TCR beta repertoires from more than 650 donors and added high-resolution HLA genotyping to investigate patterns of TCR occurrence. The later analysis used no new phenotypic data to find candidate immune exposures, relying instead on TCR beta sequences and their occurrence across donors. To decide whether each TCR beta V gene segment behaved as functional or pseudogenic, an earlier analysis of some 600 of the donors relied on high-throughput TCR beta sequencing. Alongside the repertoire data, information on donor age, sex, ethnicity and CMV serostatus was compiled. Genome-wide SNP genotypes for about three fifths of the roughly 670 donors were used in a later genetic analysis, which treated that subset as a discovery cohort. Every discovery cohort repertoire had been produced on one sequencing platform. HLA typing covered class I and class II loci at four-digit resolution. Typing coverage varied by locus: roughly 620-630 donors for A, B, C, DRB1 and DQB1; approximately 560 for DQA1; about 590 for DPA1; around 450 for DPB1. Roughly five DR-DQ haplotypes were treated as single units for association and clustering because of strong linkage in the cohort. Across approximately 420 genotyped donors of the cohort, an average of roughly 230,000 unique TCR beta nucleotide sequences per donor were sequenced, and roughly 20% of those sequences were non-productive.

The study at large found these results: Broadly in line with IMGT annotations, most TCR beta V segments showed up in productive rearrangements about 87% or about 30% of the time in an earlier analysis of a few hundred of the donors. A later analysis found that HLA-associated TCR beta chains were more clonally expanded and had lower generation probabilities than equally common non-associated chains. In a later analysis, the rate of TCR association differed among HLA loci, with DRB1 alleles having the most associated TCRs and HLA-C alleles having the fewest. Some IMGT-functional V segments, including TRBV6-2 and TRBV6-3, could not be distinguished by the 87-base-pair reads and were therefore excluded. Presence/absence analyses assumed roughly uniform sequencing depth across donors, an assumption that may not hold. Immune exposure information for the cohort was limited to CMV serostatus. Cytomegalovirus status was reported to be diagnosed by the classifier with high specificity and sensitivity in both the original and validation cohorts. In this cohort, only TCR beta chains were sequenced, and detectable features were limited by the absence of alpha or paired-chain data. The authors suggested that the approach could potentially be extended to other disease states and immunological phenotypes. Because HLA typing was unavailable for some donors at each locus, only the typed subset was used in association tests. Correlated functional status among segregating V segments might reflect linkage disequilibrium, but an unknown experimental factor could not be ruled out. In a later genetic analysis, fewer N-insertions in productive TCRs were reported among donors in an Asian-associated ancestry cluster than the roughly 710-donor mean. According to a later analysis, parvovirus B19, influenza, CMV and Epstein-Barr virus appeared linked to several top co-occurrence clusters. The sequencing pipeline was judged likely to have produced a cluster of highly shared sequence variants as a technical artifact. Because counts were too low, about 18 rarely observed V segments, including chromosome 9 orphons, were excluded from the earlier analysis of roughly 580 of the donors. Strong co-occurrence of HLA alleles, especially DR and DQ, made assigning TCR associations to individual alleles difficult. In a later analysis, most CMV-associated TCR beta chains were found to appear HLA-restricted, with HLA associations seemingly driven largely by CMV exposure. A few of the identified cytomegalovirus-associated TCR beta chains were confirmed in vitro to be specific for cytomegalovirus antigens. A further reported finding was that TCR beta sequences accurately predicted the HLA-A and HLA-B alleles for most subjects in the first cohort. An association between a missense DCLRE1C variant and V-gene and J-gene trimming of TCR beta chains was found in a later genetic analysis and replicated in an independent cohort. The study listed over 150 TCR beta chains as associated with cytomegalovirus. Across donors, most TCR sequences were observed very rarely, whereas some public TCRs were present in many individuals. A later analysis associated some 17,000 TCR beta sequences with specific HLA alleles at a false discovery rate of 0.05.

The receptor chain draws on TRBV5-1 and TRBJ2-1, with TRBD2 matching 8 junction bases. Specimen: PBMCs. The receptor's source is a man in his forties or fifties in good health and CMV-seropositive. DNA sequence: TGCGCCAGCAGCTTTAGCGGGGTAGGCAATGAGCAGTTCTTC. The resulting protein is CASSFSGVGNEQFF.